These 22 T cell receptor beta chains were sequenced from one sample in a study of blood T cell repertoires in COVID-19. Using immunoSEQ multiplex PCR, the repertoire was profiled, and TCRdb retains in-frame clones only, with some absent. This sample has approximately 300,000 clones, with more than 90% found just once. Sequencing used PBMCs or T cells enriched from blood (not recorded which). All receptors come from a woman aged 25 to 45 who had recovered from COVID-19.

The gene calls are TRBV7-6 and TRBJ2-7; 8 bases agree with TRBD1. J lost 2 bases, V lost 5 bases, and 8 bases had no gene match. Germline V gene lookup returns CDR1 SGHVS and CDR2 FNYEAQ. The CDR3 totals 15 residues. CDR3 sequence: CASSLGQGQTYEQYF. In DNA form, the CDR3 reads TGTGCCAGCAGCCTCGGACAGGGACAGACCTACGAGCAGTACTTC.

V gene TRBV25-1 combines with J gene TRBJ2-7, with 7 bases that match TRBD2. The CDR3 totals 13 residues. From germline, CDR1 is MGHDK and CDR2 SYGVNS. Trimming removed 7 bases from V and 7 bases from J; junction bases left unmatched: 10. DNA of the CDR3: TGTGCCAGCATGTGGCGGGAGAGTCGGGAGCAGTACTTC. This encodes CASMWRESREQYF.

The chain joins TRBV28 to TRBJ1-6; D uncertain. V gave up 3 bases and J gave up 10 bases, with 7 bases separating them. The CDR3 consists of 12 residues. Germline lookup yields CDR1 MDHEN and CDR2 SYDVKM. CDR3 protein: CASSFLVSPLHF. The CDR3 DNA reads as TGTGCCAGCAGTTTTTTAGTGTCACCCCTCCACTTT.

The rearrangement joins TRBV5-5 to TRBJ2-4, with TRBD2 matching 7 bases. Looked up from germline, CDR1 is SGHKS and CDR2 is YYEKEE (reference sequence). The CDR3 covers 15 residues. The trim removed 4 bases at V and 9 bases at J, leaving 13 bases unmatched. The CDR3 DNA reads as TGTGCCAGCAGCCTGGAATGGGGAGGGCTTGGCATTCAGTACTTC. As protein: CASSLEWGGLGIQYF.

The gene calls are TRBV4-3 and TRBJ2-1; TRBD2 aligns across 13 bases. Trimming at V came to 0 bases and at J to 5 bases, leaving 4 bases not matched to a gene. This CDR3 is built from 17 residues. CDR1 and CDR2 from the germline V gene are LGHNA and YSLEER. The DNA of the CDR3 is TGCGCCAGCAGCCAAGATACAACTAGCGGGAGGGACAATGAGCAGTTCTTC. This codes for CASSQDTTSGRDNEQFF.

This clone is a singleton in its sample. The rearrangement uses TRBV7-2 and TRBJ2-5, with 13 bases aligning to TRBD2. V was pared by 1 base and J by 1 base, with 3 bases of the junction left unmatched. Germline CDR1 SGHTA, CDR2 FQGNSA. The CDR3 covers 17 residues. DNA for the CDR3: TGTGCCAGCAGCTTAGGGACTAGCGGGAGTGGCCAAGAGACCCAGTACTTC. Its translation: CASSLGTSGSGQETQYF.

The chain links TRBV24-1 to TRBJ2-5, with D tentatively TRBD1 (6 bases). Per germline, CDR1 KGHDR and CDR2 SFDVKD. The CDR3 covers 14 residues. V shed 3 bases and J shed 3 bases, with 10 bases lying between them. CDR3 sequence reads: CATSDIGGEETQYF. As DNA, the CDR3 is TGTGCCACCAGTGATATAGGGGGTGAAGAGACCCAGTACTTC.

DNA for the CDR3: TGTGCCAGCAGTTACGGACAGGGATTTAATTCACCCCTCCACTTT. Encoded protein: CASSYGQGFNSPLHF. The chain links TRBV6-5 to TRBJ1-6; 8 bases agree with TRBD1. V lost 2 bases to trimming and J lost 6 bases; unmatched junction nucleotides: 3. Germline V gene sequence: CDR1 MNHEY, CDR2 SVGAGI. This CDR3 comprises 15 residues.

The chain employs TRBV19 and TRBJ2-3; 7 nucleotides agree with TRBD2. The CDR3 has 13 amino acids. The V gene's germline CDR1 is LNHDA and CDR2 SQIVND (reference sequence). V dropped 6 bases and J dropped 13; count of bases not matched to a gene: 13. The CDR3 loop reads CASSQSTSAAEYF. In DNA form, the CDR3 reads TGTGCCAGTAGCCAATCCACTAGCGCGGCGGAGTATTTT.

The sample holds one count of this clone. The V call is TRBV10-3, the J call TRBJ2-1; D gene unclear. CDR1 ENHRY and CDR2 SYGVKD come from the germline V gene. Trimming cost V 0 bases and J 6 bases, with 18 bases left between them. This CDR3 comprises 17 residues. CDR3: CAISESPNQAVFNEQFF. CDR3 in DNA: TGTGCCATCAGTGAGTCTCCTAACCAGGCTGTATTCAATGAGCAGTTCTTC.

This chain joins TRBV18 and TRBJ2-3; tentatively, D is TRBD1 (6 bases). The CDR3 spans 15 residues. The V and J ends lost 2 bases and 2 bases respectively, with 11 bases between them. Per germline, CDR1 KGHSH and CDR2 LQKENI. The CDR3 DNA follows: TGTGCCAGCTCACCAGGGGACATACCCACAGATACGCAGTATTTT. It translates to CASSPGDIPTDTQYF.

This clone appeared a single time. The CDR3 spells CASSLNNYNEQFF. The CDR3 DNA follows: TGCGCCAGCAGCCTGAACAACTACAATGAGCAGTTCTTC. The rearrangement joins TRBV4-1 to TRBJ2-1; D remains unclear. Germline CDR1 is MGHRA and CDR2 is YSYEKL. The V and J ends lost 4 bases and 3 bases respectively, with 7 bases between them. CDR3 length equals 13 residues.

This clone was counted a single time. The genes are TRBV19 and TRBJ1-5, with 10 bases lining up with TRBD1. The germline V gene encodes CDR1 LNHDA and CDR2 SQIVND (reference sequence). CDR3 length: 14 residues. J was trimmed by 6 bases and V by 4 bases; bases with no gene match: 3. CDR3 sequence (DNA): TGTGCCAGTAGTAAGGACAGGGGGACTCAGCCCCAGCATTTT. Translated, it gives CASSKDRGTQPQHF.

The chain employs TRBV27 and TRBJ1-2; a possible D gene is TRBD1 (5 bases). V was clipped by 5 bases and J by 2 bases, with 15 bases between them. The CDR3 totals 15 residues. The germline V gene has CDR1 MNHEY and CDR2 SMNVEV (reference sequence). CDR3 protein: CASSLTSGLNYGYTF. The CDR3 coding sequence is TGTGCCAGCAGTCTAACGTCGGGACTGAACTATGGCTACACCTTC.

This chain joins TRBV4-3 and TRBJ2-5; possible D gene TRBD1, 5 bases. CDR1 and CDR2 from the germline V gene are LGHNA and YSLEER. The CDR3 runs to 13 residues. V lost 1 base and J lost 5, with 8 bases in between. The CDR3 nucleotides read TGCGCCAGCAGCCAAGTTGGGGCGGAGACCCAGTACTTC. It translates to CASSQVGAETQYF.

V usage is TRBV18 and J usage is TRBJ2-1; 7 nucleotides align to TRBD2. CDR3 length equals 14 residues. V lost 6 bases, J lost 5 bases, and 7 bases stayed unmatched. CDR1 KGHSH and CDR2 LQKENI come from the germline V gene. CDR3: CASSGMGGNNEQFF. DNA of the CDR3: TGTGCCAGCTCCGGGATGGGAGGGAACAATGAGCAGTTCTTC. Supplemented by reference TRBV18 and TRBJ2-1, the full variable domain reads NAGVMQNPRHLVRRRGQEARLRCSPMKGHSHVYWYRQLPEEGLKFMVYLQKENIIDESGMPKERFSAEFPKEGPSILRIQQVVRGDSAAYFCASSGMGGNNEQFFGPGTRLTVL.

The V and J genes are TRBV4-3 and TRBJ2-2, with TRBD2 matching over 12 bases. This CDR3 spans 16 amino acids. V was pared by 4 bases and J by 6 bases, with 6 bases of the junction left unmatched. CDR1 is LGHNA and CDR2 is YSLEER in the germline V gene. CDR3 sequence reads: CASSLSSGRDAGELFF. CDR3 bases: TGCGCCAGCAGCCTGTCTAGCGGGAGGGACGCCGGGGAGCTGTTTTTT.

The rearrangement uses TRBV12-3 or TRBV12-4 and TRBJ1-2, with TRBD1 matching over 7 bases. V lost 6 bases to trimming and J lost 7 bases; unmatched junction nucleotides: 8. This CDR3 region has 13 residues. DNA for the CDR3: TGTGCCAGCAGCCTGACAGGGTTTTTTGGCTACACCTTC. Translating it yields CASSLTGFFGYTF.

The chain couples TRBV30 to TRBJ2-7, with TRBD1 identical over 9 bases. This CDR3 is built from 12 residues. Germline V gene data show CDR1 as GTSNPN and CDR2 as SVGIG (reference sequence). V dropped 8 bases and J dropped 7; count of bases not matched to a gene: 9. The CDR3 spells CAGQGRFLEQYF. The CDR3 DNA is TGTGCCGGACAGGGGCGTTTTTTAGAGCAGTACTTC.

The chain recombines TRBV4-1 with TRBJ2-7; D not resolved. Trimming took off 1 base at V and 5 bases at J, with 15 bases between the two ends. CDR3 length equals 15 residues. Germline CDR1 is MGHRA and CDR2 is YSYEKL. The CDR3 region is CASSQVGERRDEQYF. The CDR3 DNA reads as TGCGCCAGCAGCCAAGTAGGTGAGCGTCGGGACGAGCAGTACTTC.

V usage is TRBV4-1 and J usage is TRBJ1-2; 7 nucleotides agree with TRBD1. The CDR3 has 14 amino acids. The germline CDR1 and CDR2 sequences are MGHRA and YSYEKL. The V gene end was trimmed by 3 bases and the J gene end by 8 bases; junction bases not matched to a gene: 9. DNA of the CDR3: TGCGCCAGCAGCCACGCCGGGACAGCAGGAGGCTACACCTTC. Protein product: CASSHAGTAGGYTF.

The genes are TRBV12-2 and TRBJ2-7; the D call of TRBD1 is as the table states it, not checked on the DNA. TRBV12-2 constitutes a pseudogene. There are 15 residues in the CDR3. The CDR3 loop is CASRFQGAYQYEQYF. The CDR3 DNA sequence: TGTGCAAGTCGCTTTCAAGGGGCTTATCAGTACGAGCAGTACTTC.